The rows below give T cell receptor beta chains drawn from one sample of a study of T-cell reconstitution after alpha-beta-depleted transplantation in children. TCRdb re-called the PCR reads with MiXCR, one entry per CDR3 protein. The table has 350,000 to 500,000 distinct CDR3 sequences, over 40% seen once. The specimen comprised PBMCs, sampled before TCRalphabeta/CD19-depleted stem cell transplant. The receptor source for this set is a girl aged 2 to 10 with aplastic anemia, due to receive a stem cell transplant. CDR3s include the opening cysteine and the closing phenylalanine or tryptophan. A D gene is named only where the DNA matches it firmly. Expanded clones are given a class, and other clones once, few, many or no size at all.

J: TRBJ1-2
D: TRBD1
V: TRBV29-1
size: few
CDR3: CSVDKGQGGYTF
DNA: TGCAGCGTTGATAAGGGACAGGGAGGCTACACCTTC

J: TRBJ2-7
D: TRBD1
V: TRBV7-2
size: .
CDR3: CASSSRGTAPYEQYF
DNA: TGTGCCAGCAGCTCTAGGGGGACAGCGCCCTACGAGCAGTACTTC

J: TRBJ2-3
D: .
V: TRBV7-2
size: .
CDR3: CASRSPGWTHPDTQYF
DNA: TGTGCCAGCAGGAGCCCCGGATGGACCCATCCAGATACGCAGTATTTT

J: TRBJ2-2
D: .
V: TRBV6-1
size: many
CDR3: CASDNPGGGALITGELFF
DNA: TGTGCCAGCGATAACCCCGGCGGGGGCGCTTTGATCACCGGGGAGCTGTTTTTT

J: TRBJ1-4
D: .
V: TRBV6-2/TRBV6-3
size: many
CDR3: CASSSRSEKLFF
DNA: TGTGCCAGCAGTTCGAGGAGTGAAAAACTGTTTTTT

J: TRBJ2-2
D: .
V: TRBV27
size: few
CDR3: CASSRAGGANTGELFF
DNA: TGTGCCAGCAGCCGCGCGGGCGGGGCGAACACCGGGGAGCTGTTTTTT

J: TRBJ1-1
D: .
V: TRBV12-3/TRBV12-4
size: .
CDR3: CASSLPGSPRRVF
DNA: TGTGCCAGCAGTTTACCAGGGAGCCCTAGGCGGGTCTTT

J: TRBJ2-2
D: TRBD2
V: TRBV4-2
size: once
CDR3: CASSPLTSGTGELFF
DNA: TGTGCCAGCAGCCCGCTCACTAGCGGCACCGGGGAGCTGTTTTTT

J: TRBJ2-7
D: .
V: TRBV29-1
size: .
CDR3: CSVRGGSYEQYF
DNA: TGCAGCGTCCGTGGGGGATCCTACGAGCAGTACTTC

J: TRBJ2-3
D: .
V: TRBV20-1
size: few
CDR3: CSAERGNTDTQYF
DNA: TGCAGTGCAGAGAGGGGGAACACAGATACGCAGTATTTT

J: TRBJ2-5
D: TRBD2
V: TRBV5-1
size: few
CDR3: CASSNRPSGGDQETQYF
DNA: TGCGCCAGCAGTAATCGACCTAGCGGGGGAGATCAAGAGACCCAGTACTTC

J: TRBJ2-1
D: .
V: TRBV9
size: many
CDR3: CASSVTPGRFNNEQFF
DNA: TGTGCCAGCAGCGTAACCCCCGGCAGATTCAACAATGAGCAGTTCTTC

J: TRBJ1-2
D: .
V: TRBV29-1
size: .
CDR3: CSVEFASSNYGDTF
DNA: TGCAGCGTTGAGTTCGCCAGTTCTAACTATGGCGACACCTTC

J: TRBJ1-1
D: .
V: TRBV27
size: .
CDR3: CSSGPQNTEAFF
DNA: TGTTCCAGCGGACCTCAAAACACTGAAGCTTTCTTT

J: TRBJ2-7
D: TRBD1
V: TRBV5-1
size: .
CDR3: CASSFLRDRVDYEQYF
DNA: TGCGCCAGCAGCTTCCTTCGGGACAGGGTGGACTACGAGCAGTACTTC

J: TRBJ2-7
D: .
V: TRBV27
size: .
CDR3: CASGYRPYEQYF
DNA: TGTGCCAGCGGTTACCGGCCCTACGAGCAGTACTTC

J: TRBJ2-7
D: .
V: TRBV9
size: .
CDR3: CASSEGTGLGYEQYF
DNA: TGTGCCAGCAGCGAAGGCACCGGGCTGGGCTACGAGCAGTACTTC

J: TRBJ2-3
D: TRBD1
V: TRBV6-1
size: .
CDR3: CAVRLDRVADTQYF
DNA: TGTGCCGTTCGGTTAGACAGGGTGGCAGATACGCAGTATTTT

J: TRBJ2-1
D: .
V: TRBV3-1
size: .
CDR3: CASSQSGSRNEQFF
DNA: TGTGCCAGCAGCCAAAGCGGGTCGAGGAATGAGCAGTTCTTC

J: TRBJ1-1
D: .
V: TRBV20-1
size: .
CDR3: CSARVPRNTEAFF
DNA: TGCAGTGCTAGAGTTCCGCGTAACACTGAAGCTTTCTTT

J: TRBJ1-1
D: TRBD1
V: TRBV7-9
size: .
CDR3: CASSSMGQGYLVEAFF
DNA: TGTGCCAGCAGCTCCATGGGACAGGGGTACTTAGTGGAAGCTTTCTTT

J: TRBJ2-6
D: .
V: TRBV5-5
size: many
CDR3: CASSTGRVAGANVLTF
DNA: TGTGCCAGCAGTACAGGGAGGGTTGCTGGGGCCAACGTCCTGACTTTC

J: TRBJ1-2
D: .
V: TRBV20-1
size: many
CDR3: CSANSRIANYGYTF
DNA: TGCAGTGCTAATTCCAGGATTGCTAACTATGGCTACACCTTC

J: TRBJ2-1
D: .
V: TRBV5-1
size: few
CDR3: CASTRLDEQFF
DNA: TGCGCCAGCACCCGACTAGATGAGCAGTTCTTC

J: TRBJ2-2
D: TRBD1
V: TRBV6-1
size: .
CDR3: CASSEGLPGQGNTGELFF
DNA: TGTGCCAGCAGTGAGGGTTTGCCGGGACAGGGGAACACCGGGGAGCTGTTTTTT

J: TRBJ2-5
D: TRBD2
V: TRBV4-1
size: few
CDR3: CASSQGGLGIETQYF
DNA: TGCGCCAGCAGCCAGGGGGGACTAGGAATCGAGACCCAGTACTTC

J: TRBJ1-2
D: .
V: TRBV13
size: few
CDR3: CASSLSYRADGYTF
DNA: TGTGCCAGCAGCCTGTCGTACAGGGCTGATGGCTACACCTTC

J: TRBJ2-2
D: .
V: TRBV27
size: .
CDR3: CASRGGTGGELFF
DNA: TGTGCCAGCAGGGGGGGAACGGGCGGGGAGCTGTTTTTT

J: TRBJ2-1
D: TRBD2
V: TRBV4-2
size: once
CDR3: CASSQESGAGVYNEQFF
DNA: TGTGCCAGCAGCCAAGAAAGCGGCGCGGGGGTGTACAATGAGCAGTTCTTC

J: TRBJ2-7
D: TRBD2
V: TRBV5-1
size: few
CDR3: CASTPTGTIYEQYF
DNA: TGCGCCAGCACCCCGACCGGGACTATCTACGAGCAGTACTTC

J: TRBJ2-7
D: .
V: TRBV3-1
size: few
CDR3: CASSQDSVVYEQYF
DNA: TGTGCCAGCAGCCAAGATTCCGTAGTCTACGAGCAGTACTTC

J: TRBJ2-7
D: .
V: TRBV20-1
size: .
CDR3: CSARGRSGAYEQYF
DNA: TGCAGTGCTAGGGGACGCAGCGGAGCCTACGAGCAGTACTTC

J: TRBJ1-1
D: .
V: TRBV4-3
size: .
CDR3: CASSRHGGASTEAFF
DNA: TGCGCCAGCAGCCGACACGGGGGCGCTTCCACTGAAGCTTTCTTT

J: TRBJ1-2
D: .
V: TRBV20-1
size: few
CDR3: CSAPGGYTF
DNA: TGCAGTGCGCCAGGGGGCTACACCTTC

J: TRBJ2-7
D: TRBD2
V: TRBV5-1
size: .
CDR3: CASSPGGLNYEQYF
DNA: TGCGCCAGCAGCCCGGGAGGTCTCAACTACGAGCAGTACTTC

J: TRBJ1-5
D: TRBD1
V: TRBV7-3
size: .
CDR3: CASSSSYDRGNQPQHF
DNA: TGTGCCAGCAGCTCCTCCTACGACAGGGGGAATCAGCCCCAGCATTTT

J: TRBJ1-2
D: TRBD1
V: TRBV27
size: many
CDR3: CASSRLDRAGYTF
DNA: TGTGCCAGCAGTCGATTGGACAGGGCCGGCTACACCTTC

J: TRBJ2-1
D: TRBD2
V: TRBV5-5
size: .
CDR3: CASSLLTSGLNEQFF
DNA: TGTGCCAGCAGCTTGTTAACTAGCGGGTTAAATGAGCAGTTCTTC

J: TRBJ2-2
D: .
V: TRBV10-1
size: few
CDR3: CASLDSLTGELFF
DNA: TGCGCCAGCTTGGACAGCCTCACCGGGGAGCTGTTTTTT

J: TRBJ2-7
D: .
V: TRBV7-6
size: many
CDR3: CASSSFTYEQYF
DNA: TGTGCCAGCAGCTCCTTTACCTACGAGCAGTACTTC

J: TRBJ2-1
D: TRBD2
V: TRBV20-1
size: .
CDR3: CSARDPGRANNEQFF
DNA: TGCAGTGCTAGAGATCCCGGGAGGGCCAACAATGAGCAGTTCTTC

J: TRBJ2-3
D: .
V: TRBV5-1
size: .
CDR3: CASSLEPFSAEADTQYF
DNA: TGCGCCAGCAGCTTGGAACCCTTCTCGGCCGAGGCAGATACGCAGTATTTT

J: TRBJ2-2
D: .
V: TRBV2
size: .
CDR3: CASSDSPRGSSGELFF
DNA: TGTGCCAGCAGTGACTCCCCTAGGGGGAGTTCCGGGGAGCTGTTTTTT

J: TRBJ2-5
D: TRBD2
V: TRBV9
size: few
CDR3: CASSVLAGWGETQYF
DNA: TGTGCCAGCAGCGTACTAGCGGGGTGGGGGGAGACCCAGTACTTC

J: TRBJ2-1
D: .
V: TRBV20-1
size: many
CDR3: CSARDIEGRGVYEQFF
DNA: TGCAGTGCTAGAGATATTGAGGGGCGCGGAGTTTATGAGCAGTTCTTC

J: TRBJ2-7
D: .
V: TRBV29-1
size: .
CDR3: CSVESGPWDEQYF
DNA: TGCAGCGTTGAGTCAGGACCTTGGGACGAGCAGTACTTC

J: TRBJ2-1
D: .
V: TRBV12-3/TRBV12-4
size: many
CDR3: CASRELGQGKYNEQFF
DNA: TGTGCCAGCAGGGAACTCGGCCAGGGAAAATACAATGAGCAGTTCTTC

J: TRBJ2-1
D: .
V: TRBV20-1
size: many
CDR3: CSARSQSFVNEQFF
DNA: TGCAGTGCCAGATCACAATCCTTCGTCAATGAGCAGTTCTTC

J: TRBJ2-1
D: .
V: TRBV20-1
size: .
CDR3: CSASPGLKYHNEQFF
DNA: TGCAGTGCTAGCCCGGGACTCAAGTATCACAATGAGCAGTTCTTC

J: TRBJ2-1
D: .
V: TRBV7-9
size: few
CDR3: CASSLDGGLHEQFF
DNA: TGTGCCAGCAGCTTAGATGGCGGCCTCCATGAGCAGTTCTTC

J: TRBJ2-7
D: .
V: TRBV15
size: .
CDR3: CATSRVDRSSYEQYF
DNA: TGTGCCACCAGCAGGGTAGACAGGAGCTCCTACGAGCAGTACTTC

J: TRBJ2-1
D: .
V: TRBV7-9
size: few
CDR3: CASSRSAGLNEQFF
DNA: TGTGCCAGCAGCCGATCAGCGGGTTTGAATGAGCAGTTCTTC

J: TRBJ1-3
D: .
V: TRBV6-5
size: .
CDR3: CASSSPDRNTIYF
DNA: TGTGCCAGCAGTTCTCCGGACAGAAACACCATATATTTT

J: TRBJ2-1
D: TRBD1
V: TRBV25-1
size: .
CDR3: CASTRTGGLFSNEQFF
DNA: TGTGCCAGCACCAGGACAGGGGGCTTATTCTCCAATGAGCAGTTCTTC

J: TRBJ2-2
D: TRBD2
V: TRBV7-2
size: once
CDR3: CASSLTRTSAGELFF
DNA: TGTGCCAGCAGCCTAACCCGGACTAGCGCCGGGGAGCTGTTTTTT

J: TRBJ1-1
D: .
V: TRBV7-2
size: many
CDR3: CASSLFQGNTEAFF
DNA: TGTGCCAGCAGCTTATTTCAGGGGAACACTGAAGCTTTCTTT

J: TRBJ2-6
D: TRBD1
V: TRBV15
size: once
CDR3: CALGQGSSGANVLTF
DNA: TGTGCCTTAGGACAGGGCTCCTCTGGGGCCAACGTCCTGACTTTC

J: TRBJ2-1
D: TRBD2
V: TRBV5-1
size: many
CDR3: CASSLGTSIDEQFF
DNA: TGCGCCAGCAGCTTGGGGACTAGCATTGATGAGCAGTTCTTC

J: TRBJ2-2
D: TRBD2
V: TRBV2
size: many
CDR3: CASNDLTSGSGELFF
DNA: TGTGCCAGCAACGACCTTACTAGCGGGAGCGGGGAGCTGTTTTTT

J: TRBJ2-7
D: TRBD1
V: TRBV12-3/TRBV12-4
size: many
CDR3: CASSRDRRFYEQYF
DNA: TGTGCCAGCAGTCGGGACAGGCGCTTTTACGAGCAGTACTTC